This passage covers 22 T cell receptor beta chains from one sample sequenced in a study of blood T cell repertoires in COVID-19. Using immunoSEQ multiplex PCR, the repertoire was profiled, and TCRdb retains in-frame clones only, with some absent. The table records around 280,000 clones, over 85% of them present only once. Sequences were obtained from peripheral blood. The receptor source for this set is a woman aged 30 to 39 with COVID-19, enrolled during active disease.

This chain joins TRBV12-3 or TRBV12-4 and TRBJ2-1; D is unclear. Trimming took off 1 base at V and 6 bases at J, with 7 bases between the two ends. The CDR3 sequence is 13 residues long. The DNA for the CDR3 is TGTGCCAGCAGTTTAGGTTTAGTCAATGAGCAGTTCTTC. This sequence encodes CASSLGLVNEQFF.

The V and J genes are TRBV5-1 and TRBJ2-1; 8 bases fit TRBD2. The V segment lost 4 bases and the J segment 7 bases; nucleotides outside the gene matches: 13. This CDR3 is built from 16 residues. Germline CDR1 is SGHRS and CDR2 is YFSETQ. The CDR3 coding sequence is TGCGCCAGCAGCCCCGGGACGGTAGCGGGGAGGAATGAGCAGTTCTTC. Translated, it gives CASSPGTVAGRNEQFF.

The genes are TRBV4-1 and TRBJ2-7, with D possibly matching TRBD2 (5 bases). V was pared by 4 bases and J by 4 bases, with 17 bases between. Looked up from germline, CDR1 is MGHRA and CDR2 is YSYEKL. The CDR3 is 15 residues long. CDR3 protein: CASSLRPGSSYEQYF. The CDR3 coding sequence is TGCGCCAGCAGCCTCCGGCCGGGGTCATCGTACGAGCAGTACTTC.

V usage is TRBV2 and J usage is TRBJ1-2; a possible D gene is TRBD1 (6 bases). The CDR3 spans 13 residues. The V end lost 1 base, the J end lost 6 bases, and 9 bases lay between the germline ends. CDR1 is SNHLY and CDR2 is FYNNEI in the germline V gene. CDR3 region: CASSEDRVHGYTF. In DNA, the CDR3 is TGTGCCAGCAGTGAAGACAGGGTCCATGGCTACACCTTC.

The chain recombines TRBV5-6 with TRBJ2-3, with TRBD2 matching over 12 bases. Germline lookup yields CDR1 SGHDT and CDR2 YYEEEE. This CDR3 is built from 19 residues. V shed 0 bases, J shed 2 bases, and the junction held 10 bases outside the gene matches. The CDR3 protein is CASSLGPPLAGGHTDTQYF. As DNA, the CDR3 is TGTGCCAGCAGCTTGGGTCCGCCACTAGCGGGGGGCCACACAGATACGCAGTATTTT. The full variable domain, completed using reference TRBV5-6 and TRBJ2-3, is DAGVTQSPTHLIKTRGQQVTLRCSPKSGHDTVSWYQQALGQGPQFIFQYYEEEERQRGNFPDRFSGHQFPNYSSELNVNALLLGDSALYLCASSLGPPLAGGHTDTQYFGPGTRLTVL.

V is TRBV5-4 and J is TRBJ2-1, with TRBD2 matching over 9 bases. From germline, CDR1 is SGHNT and CDR2 YYREEE (reference sequence). This CDR3 is 16 amino acids long. Trimming removed 4 bases from V and 5 bases from J; junction bases left unmatched: 10. CDR3 sequence: CASSLTGTSRHNEQFF. CDR3 in DNA: TGTGCCAGCAGCCTAACCGGGACTAGCCGTCACAATGAGCAGTTCTTC.

J is TRBJ2-7 and V is TRBV20-1; D may be TRBD2 (5 bases). The CDR3 length is 11 residues. The germline CDR1 and CDR2 sequences are DFQATT and SNEGSKA (reference sequence). V gave up 3 bases and J gave up 3 bases, with 6 bases separating them. The DNA of the CDR3 is TGCAGTGCTAGTGCGGGCTACGAGCAGTACTTC. Its translation is CSASAGYEQYF.

On this clone: This sample also contains other DNA sequences that code for the same CDR3. The chain carries TRBV6-5 and TRBJ1-5; 8 bases agree with TRBD1. Trimming removed 4 bases from V and 6 bases from J; junction bases left unmatched: 5. The CDR3 length is 14 residues. Germline loops: CDR1 MNHEY, CDR2 SVGAGI. The DNA for the CDR3 is TGTGCCAGCAGTTCTCAGGGGGCGGGTCAGCCCCAGCATTTT. This gives the protein CASSSQGAGQPQHF.

The chain joins TRBV29-1 to TRBJ1-1; the D is unclear. V lost 1 base and J lost 4, with 16 bases in between. This CDR3 is built from 15 residues. Germline V gene sequence: CDR1 SQVTM, CDR2 ANQGSEA. The CDR3: CSVEVSGSWVTEAFF. Here the CDR3 DNA reads TGCAGCGTTGAAGTGTCCGGGAGTTGGGTCACTGAAGCTTTCTTT.

V gene TRBV30 combines with J gene TRBJ2-3, with TRBD2 matching over 7 bases. J lost 5 bases, V lost 0 bases, and 2 bases had no gene match. CDR3 length: 13 amino acids. In germline, CDR1 is GTSNPN, CDR2 SVGIG (reference sequence). The CDR3 bases are TGTGCCTGGAGTGTACTAGCGAGAGATACGCAGTATTTT. This sequence encodes CAWSVLARDTQYF.

The V and J genes are TRBV10-3 and TRBJ2-2; 7 nucleotides match TRBD2. The CDR3 has 17 residues. V gave up 5 bases and J gave up 2 bases; unmatched junction bases: 11. The germline gives CDR1 ENHRY, CDR2 SYGVKD. The CDR3 sequence is CAISPPGGTHNTGELFF. The CDR3 bases are TGTGCCATCAGTCCCCCCGGGGGGACCCACAACACCGGGGAGCTGTTTTTT.

This clone came up a few times. This CDR3 is CATSRDPRVGQKGAFF. The CDR3 DNA follows: TGTGCCACCAGCAGAGATCCCAGGGTCGGGCAAAAGGGAGCTTTCTTT. The chain combines TRBV15 with TRBJ1-1; D might be TRBD1 (5 bases). Germline loops: CDR1 LNHNV, CDR2 YYDKDF (reference sequence). Between the trimmed V and J ends, which lost 0 bases and 10 bases, there was a span of 21 bases. The CDR3 covers 16 residues.

The chain is built from TRBV6-1 and TRBJ1-4, with unresolved D. CDR3 length: 18 residues. Trimming left V 2 bases short and J 2 bases short, with 18 bases between. CDR1 is MNHNS, CDR2 SASEGT, per germline. CDR3 coding DNA: TGTGCCAGCAGTGAACGCCCCCCCGGGTTCGTGACTAATGAAAAACTGTTTTTT. This sequence encodes CASSERPPGFVTNEKLFF.

CDR3 protein: CAWSPAGNYAEAFF. CDR3 coding DNA: TGTGCCTGGAGTCCCGCCGGGAATTATGCTGAAGCTTTCTTT. The chain couples TRBV30 to TRBJ1-1, with D unresolved. The CDR3 runs to 14 residues. Germline CDR1 is GTSNPN and CDR2 is SVGIG (reference sequence). V gave up 2 bases and J gave up 6 bases, with 16 bases separating them.

The rearrangement links TRBV11-2 to TRBJ2-7; D is unresolved. The V gene's germline CDR1 is SGHAT and CDR2 FQNNGV. Trimming removed 5 bases from V and 0 bases from J, with 14 bases in between. This CDR3 has 15 amino acids. This CDR3 is CASSHSPLSSYEQYF. The CDR3 nucleotides read TGTGCCAGCAGCCATAGTCCACTAAGCTCCTACGAGCAGTACTTC. The whole variable domain, remainder taken from reference TRBV11-2 and TRBJ2-7, is EAGVAQSPRYKIIEKRQSVAFWCNPISGHATLYWYQQILGQGPKLLIQFQNNGVVDDSQLPKDRFSAERLKGVDSTLKIQPAKLEDSAVYLCASSHSPLSSYEQYFGPGTRLTVT.

The V and J genes are TRBV10-2 and TRBJ2-7, with 7 positions matching TRBD2. Germline V gene data show CDR1 as WSHSY and CDR2 as SAAADI. With V trimmed by 2 bases and J by 5 bases, 6 bases remained unmatched. The CDR3 runs to 14 residues. CDR3: CASSEALASHEQYF. CDR3 bases: TGCGCCAGCAGTGAGGCACTAGCGAGCCACGAGCAGTACTTC.

The chain recombines TRBV19 with TRBJ1-1; D is undetermined. Per the germline V gene, CDR1 is LNHDA and CDR2 is SQIVND (reference sequence). This CDR3 spans 14 amino acids. The V end was cut by 7 bases, the J end by 0 bases, with 12 bases between. The CDR3 protein is CASNEMGLNTEAFF. CDR3 bases: TGTGCCAGTAATGAAATGGGCTTGAACACTGAAGCTTTCTTT.

The chain joins TRBV2 to TRBJ1-2, with D possibly being TRBD1 (5 bases). CDR3 length: 14 residues. The germline gives CDR1 SNHLY, CDR2 FYNNEI. V gave up 7 bases and J gave up 0 bases, with 12 bases separating them. As DNA, the CDR3 is TGTGCCAGCATCAGTCGGGGGGCTAACTATGGCTACACCTTC. Translating gives CASISRGANYGYTF.

The chain uses TRBV4-1 and TRBJ1-5; D unclear. Between the trimmed V and J ends, which lost 1 base and 6 bases, there was a span of 7 bases. The CDR3 is 13 amino acids. Germline assignment: CDR1 MGHRA and CDR2 YSYEKL. The CDR3 is CASSQGLSQPQHF. As DNA, the CDR3 is TGCGCCAGCAGCCAAGGACTGAGTCAGCCCCAGCATTTT.

The rearrangement joins TRBV27 to TRBJ1-5; TRBD1 matches 7 bases. V was clipped by 1 base and J by 0 bases; unmatched bases: 6. Germline CDR1 is MNHEY and CDR2 is SMNVEV (reference sequence). The CDR3 is 17 amino acids. The CDR3 protein is CASSLYRDSLSNQPQHF. CDR3 DNA: TGTGCCAGCAGTTTATACCGGGACAGTCTTAGCAATCAGCCCCAGCATTTT.

This clone has a handful of counts. The chain recombines TRBV3-1 (or the pseudogene TRBV3-2) with TRBJ1-2; no clear D. Between the trimmed V and J ends, which lost 1 base and 7 bases, there was a span of 4 bases. Looked up from germline, CDR1 is LGHDT and CDR2 is YNNKEL (reference sequence). The CDR3 contains 11 residues. CDR3 in DNA: TGTGCCAGCAGCCAAGTATCTGGCTACACCTTC. Protein product: CASSQVSGYTF.

The chain links TRBV19 to TRBJ2-3; 11 bases map to TRBD2. Germline CDR1 and CDR2: LNHDA and SQIVND (reference sequence). The CDR3 consists of 17 residues. V lost 3 bases to trimming and J lost 5 bases; unmatched junction nucleotides: 10. The CDR3 sequence: CASSISGGAVYGDTQYF. DNA of the CDR3: TGTGCCAGTAGTATTAGCGGGGGGGCCGTTTATGGAGATACGCAGTATTTT. Drawing the rest from reference TRBV19 and TRBJ2-3, the complete variable domain is DGGITQSPKYLFRKEGQNVTLSCEQNLNHDAMYWYRQDPGQGLRLIYYSQIVNDFQKGDIAEGYSVSREKKESFPLTVTSAQKNPTAFYLCASSISGGAVYGDTQYFGPGTRLTVL.